The 4 T cell receptor beta chains below were found in one sample sequenced in a study of blood T cell repertoires in COVID-19. Sequencing used immunoSEQ multiplex PCR; TCRdb keeps in-frame clones, though not all of them. The sample includes approximately 230,000 clones, about four fifths of them seen just once. The sequenced material came from peripheral blood. The receptors derive from a man older than 75 with acute or convalescent COVID-19.

The V gene is TRBV6-5, the J gene TRBJ1-4; D unclear. The V end was cut by 6 bases, the J end by 7 bases, with 15 bases between. The CDR3 loop spans 14 amino acids. Germline V gives CDR1 MNHEY, CDR2 SVGAGI. CDR3 loop: CASRSPGGSEKLFF. CDR3 in DNA: TGTGCCAGCAGAAGTCCCGGCGGGAGTGAAAAACTGTTTTTT.

This chain joins TRBV7-9 and TRBJ1-5, with 8 bases identical to TRBD1. Trimming at V came to 0 bases and at J to 5 bases, leaving 9 bases not matched to a gene. The CDR3 spans 17 residues. Germline-derived CDR1 and CDR2 are SEHNR and FQNEAQ (reference sequence). CDR3 region: CASSLAAPGGRDQPQHF. CDR3 coding DNA: TGTGCCAGCAGCTTAGCGGCCCCAGGGGGCAGGGATCAGCCCCAGCATTTT. Supplemented by reference TRBV7-9 and TRBJ1-5, the full variable domain reads DTGVSQNPRHKITKRGQNVTFRCDPISEHNRLYWYRQTLGQGPEFLTYFQNEAQLEKSRLLSDRFSAERPKGSFSTLEIQRTEQGDSAMYLCASSLAAPGGRDQPQHFGDGTRLSIL.

About this clone itself: An end of the junction does not agree with germline; a read error may underlie this. The chain couples TRBV19 to TRBJ1-4; D gene uncertain. Germline V gene data show CDR1 as LNHDA and CDR2 as SQIVND (reference sequence). The CDR3 is 11 amino acids. For the CDR3, the DNA is TGTGCCAGTAGTATCCGCGAAAGACTGTTTTTT. This sequence encodes CASSIRERLFF.

This chain connects TRBV18 to TRBJ2-1, with a tentative D call TRBD2 (7 bases). This CDR3 is built from 13 residues. The V and J ends lost 5 bases and 10 bases respectively, with 15 bases between them. The V gene's germline CDR1 is KGHSH and CDR2 LQKENI. CDR3: CASSVTGGGEQFF. Here the CDR3 DNA reads TGTGCCAGCTCAGTGACAGGCGGGGGAGAGCAGTTCTTC.